Listed below are T cell receptor beta chains from one sample, sequenced in a study of blood T cell repertoires in COVID-19. Assay: immunoSEQ multiplex PCR; the TCRdb copy retains only in-frame clones and omits some. Among fewer than 150,000 clones listed, roughly four fifths were seen once. Sequenced sample: PBMCs or T cells enriched from blood (not recorded which). These receptors all come from a man under 40 who had recovered from COVID-19. CDR3s include the opening cysteine and the closing phenylalanine or tryptophan. The order of the fields is V gene, clone size, J gene, D gene, CDR3 length, CDR3 DNA, CDR3 protein. The D gene is left open where the match is weak. Some rows have no size entry. The others give once, few or many, or a class for an expanded clone.

TRBV3-1/TRBV3-2	-	TRBJ1-2	-	14	TGTGCCAGCAGCCATGGAGATTATCTCTCTGGCTACACCTTC	CASSHGDYLSGYTF
TRBV27	few	TRBJ2-2	-	14	TGTGCCAGCAGTGTAGCCAGGGTTCCCGGGGAGCTGTTTTTT	CASSVARVPGELFF
TRBV5-1	-	TRBJ2-3	-	15	TGCGCCAGCAGCACCCCAGGGTGGGGAACAGATACGCAGTATTTT	CASSTPGWGTDTQYF
TRBV27	-	TRBJ1-2	TRBD1	14	TGTGCCAGCAGGGAGTTGACAGGGAGTGGTGGCTACACCTTC	CASRELTGSGGYTF
TRBV2	many	TRBJ1-5	TRBD1	13	TGTGCCAGCAGTACAGGGGGCAGTCAGCCCCAGCATTTT	CASSTGGSQPQHF
TRBV6-5	-	TRBJ2-2	-	13	TGTGCCAGCAAAAGGGGCAAGACCGGGGAGCTGTTTTTT	CASKRGKTGELFF
TRBV5-1	-	TRBJ1-1	-	16	TGCGCCAGCAGCTTTGGGACACAAGCCCTGAACACTGAAGCTTTCTTT	CASSFGTQALNTEAFF
TRBV6-5	-	TRBJ2-2	-	12	TGTGCCACCCTAGGAGAGTCGGGGGAGCTGTTTTTT	CATLGESGELFF
TRBV7-9	-	TRBJ2-3	-	14	TGTGCCAGCAGCTTCGCTGGGAGAGGGGATACGCAGTATTTT	CASSFAGRGDTQYF
TRBV27	-	TRBJ1-5	TRBD1	13	TGTGCCAGCAGTTGGACAGGGGAACAGCCCCAGCATTTT	CASSWTGEQPQHF
TRBV5-4	-	TRBJ2-2	-	15	TGTGCCAGCAGGGGGAACAGGGCGCACACCGGGGAGCTGTTTTTT	CASRGNRAHTGELFF
TRBV18	once	TRBJ2-3	TRBD2	16	TGTGCCAGCTCACCCCCGGCTAGCGGGGGGGCAGGGACGCAGTATTTT	CASSPPASGGAGTQYF
TRBV3-1/TRBV3-2	-	TRBJ1-5	TRBD1	14	TGTGCCAGCAGCCTCGGACAGGGGAGTCAGCCCCAGCATTTT	CASSLGQGSQPQHF
TRBV5-1	few	TRBJ1-1	-	14	TGCGCCAGCAGCTCCCGGCCAGGGGCCACTGAAGCTTTCTTT	CASSSRPGATEAFF
TRBV2	-	TRBJ2-7	-	13	TGTGCCAGTTATCGGGAGCAGTCCTACGAGCAGTACTTC	CASYREQSYEQYF
TRBV7-2	-	TRBJ2-5	-	14	TGTGCCAGCAGCTTAGGGAGGGCCTCGGAGACCCAGTACTTC	CASSLGRASETQYF
TRBV5-1	-	TRBJ1-2	TRBD1	14	TGCGCCAGCAGCCGCCCGGGACAGGGCCATGGCTACACCTTC	CASSRPGQGHGYTF
TRBV5-6	-	TRBJ1-1	TRBD1	15	TGTGCCAGCAGCTTATTCGGACAGGGTGGCACTGAAGCTTTCTTT	CASSLFGQGGTEAFF
TRBV6-4	few	TRBJ1-2	-	13	TGTGCCAGCAGCCTCGGGAGGGGCGATGGCTACACCTTC	CASSLGRGDGYTF
TRBV5-1	-	TRBJ2-1	TRBD2	15	TGCGCCAGAAACCTCGGGACTAGCGGCTACAATGAGCAGTTCTTC	CARNLGTSGYNEQFF
TRBV5-4	-	TRBJ2-7	-	14	TGTGCCAGCAGCTCGGACGGAGGGAGCTACGAGCAGTACTTC	CASSSDGGSYEQYF
TRBV5-6	-	TRBJ2-2	TRBD1	14	TGTGCCAGCTTGGGACAGGGGAACACCGGGGAGCTGTTTTTT	CASLGQGNTGELFF
TRBV5-1	-	TRBJ2-3	TRBD2	15	TGCGCCAGCAGCGGTCTAGCGGGAGCTTCAGATACGCAGTATTTT	CASSGLAGASDTQYF
TRBV12-5	-	TRBJ2-7	TRBD1	12	TGTGCTAGTGGTTGGACAGGGGACGAGCAGTACTTC	CASGWTGDEQYF
TRBV11-3	-	TRBJ2-1	TRBD2	17	TGTGCCAGCAGCTTACACGGCGGGGGGAGCTCCTACAATGAGCAGTTCTTC	CASSLHGGGSSYNEQFF
TRBV6-2/TRBV6-3	-	TRBJ1-1	-	14	TGTGCCAGCAGTTACTCCGGGGGGAACACTGAAGCTTTCTTT	CASSYSGGNTEAFF
TRBV7-3	-	TRBJ2-3	TRBD2	17	TGTGCCAGCAGCTTAACCCCGGAACTAGCGGCCACAGATACGCAGTATTTT	CASSLTPELAATDTQYF
TRBV6-7	-	TRBJ1-1	-	13	TGTGCCAGCAGGGCCGGGGGATGCACTGAAGCTTTCTTT	CASRAGGCTEAFF
TRBV9	-	TRBJ1-2	TRBD1	15	TGTGCCAGCAGCGTGACAGGGGGGGCCACCTATGGCTACACCTTC	CASSVTGGATYGYTF
TRBV12-3/TRBV12-4	-	TRBJ2-7	-	13	TGTGCCAGCAGACTCGGGACAACCTACGAGCAGTACTTC	CASRLGTTYEQYF
TRBV28	-	TRBJ2-1	-	16	TGTGCCAGCAGTTCGGCGGGGGCCCAATCCCTCAATGAGCAGTTCTTC	CASSSAGAQSLNEQFF
TRBV6-1	-	TRBJ2-7	-	15	TGTGCCAGCAGTGAATTGGGCGGAGGGCTCTACGAGCAGTACTTC	CASSELGGGLYEQYF
TRBV5-5	-	TRBJ1-2	TRBD1	14	TGTGCCAGCAGCGGAGGACAGGGTGGCTATGGCTACACCTTC	CASSGGQGGYGYTF
TRBV29-1	-	TRBJ1-3	TRBD1	11	TGCAGCGTTGAAGTGGGCACAGGGGTGTATTTT	CSVEVGTGVYF
TRBV5-5	-	TRBJ2-2	TRBD2	17	TGTGCCAGCACCCGGAGCGGGGGGGCCTGGGACACCGGGGAGCTGTTTTTT	CASTRSGGAWDTGELFF
TRBV18	-	TRBJ2-2	TRBD2	17	TGTGCCAGCTCACCACCTAGCCAGCGGGGGTTCACCGGGGAGCTGTTTTTT	CASSPPSQRGFTGELFF
TRBV27	-	TRBJ1-5	TRBD1	15	TGTGCCAGCAGTTTAAACAGGGGGGTAAATCAGCCCCAGCATTTT	CASSLNRGVNQPQHF
TRBV5-1	-	TRBJ2-5	-	15	TGCGCCAGCAGGGAGGGGGGGCTAGTTCAAGAGACCCAGTACTTC	CASREGGLVQETQYF
TRBV5-1	-	TRBJ2-3	TRBD1	14	TGCGCCAGCAGCTCCGGACAGGGTACAGATACGCAGTATTTT	CASSSGQGTDTQYF
TRBV11-1	-	TRBJ1-6	TRBD1	15	TGTGCCAGCAGCGCCGGACAGGGTCTTAATTCACCCCTCCACTTT	CASSAGQGLNSPLHF
TRBV7-2	-	TRBJ1-2	-	13	TGTGCCAGCAGCCGTGCAGGGGCCTATGGCTACACCTTC	CASSRAGAYGYTF
TRBV14	-	TRBJ2-3	-	19	TGTGCCAGCAGCCAAGAGGCCCCCTGGGGCAGGGTGGGAACAGATACGCAGTATTTT	CASSQEAPWGRVGTDTQYF
TRBV25-1	-	TRBJ1-2	TRBD1	15	TGTGCCAGCAGTGAATCCGGGACAGGAGGCTATGGCTACACCTTC	CASSESGTGGYGYTF
TRBV7-7	-	TRBJ2-5	TRBD1	14	TGTGCTAGCAGCCCCGCAGGGGGCGTGGAGACCCAGTACTTC	CASSPAGGVETQYF
TRBV9	-	TRBJ1-1	-	14	TGTGCCAGCAGCGTAGCGGGGGGAACGACTGAAGCTTTCTTT	CASSVAGGTTEAFF
TRBV28	-	TRBJ1-2	TRBD1	14	TGTGCCAGCAGCTACTCGGAGGGGGCGCGGGGCTACACCTTC	CASSYSEGARGYTF
TRBV2	-	TRBJ2-5	-	11	TGTGCCAGCAGTCAACAAGAGACCCAGTACTTC	CASSQQETQYF